The rows below give T cell receptor beta chains drawn from one sample of a study of T cells in Graves' hyperthyroidism and ophthalmopathy. Using its own MiXCR run on the multiplex PCR reads, TCRdb lists one record per CDR3 protein. The sample contains roughly 180,000 distinct CDR3 sequences, around 15% of which appear only once. The sample consisted of blood. Receptor source: a woman in her forties or fifties with Graves' hyperthyroidism. CDR3s include the opening cysteine and the closing phenylalanine or tryptophan. D genes are given only for firm matches. Where a row states a size, it is once, few, many or the class of an expanded clone; other rows omit it.

CDR3 protein	CDR3 DNA	clone size	D gene	V gene	J gene
CASSLGTGGPNEQFF	TGTGCCAGCAGCTTGGGGACAGGGGGCCCAAATGAGCAGTTCTTC	many	TRBD1	TRBV11-2	TRBJ2-1
CATSRDTLAWGRDTQYF	TGTGCCACCAGCAGAGATACTCTAGCGTGGGGAAGAGATACGCAGTATTTT	-	-	TRBV15	TRBJ2-3
CASSWDSNSYGYTF	TGCGCCAGCAGCTGGGACAGTAATTCCTATGGCTACACCTTC	many	TRBD1	TRBV5-1	TRBJ1-2
CASSYVFRSSYEQYF	TGTGCCAGCAGTTACGTATTTCGGAGCTCCTACGAGCAGTACTTC	many	-	TRBV6-2/TRBV6-3	TRBJ2-7
CASSSSGGGYGYTF	TGTGCCAGCAGTTCATCAGGGGGGGGGTATGGCTACACCTTC	many	TRBD1	TRBV28	TRBJ1-2
CASNPAAGVNEQFF	TGTGCCAGCAACCCCGCAGCGGGAGTCAATGAGCAGTTCTTC	-	TRBD2	TRBV7-8	TRBJ2-1
CASSDGLGTEAFF	TGTGCCAGCAGTGATGGGCTTGGTACTGAAGCTTTCTTT	many	-	TRBV6-4	TRBJ1-1
CASNGRARGTDTQYF	TGTGCCAGCAACGGGAGGGCTCGTGGCACAGATACGCAGTATTTT	many	TRBD2	TRBV6-2/TRBV6-3	TRBJ2-3
CASSFRLDRAGNEQFF	TGCGCCAGCAGCTTCCGGCTGGACAGGGCGGGTAATGAGCAGTTCTTC	-	TRBD1	TRBV5-1	TRBJ2-1
CSATTTGTRDSGANVLTF	TGCAGTGCTACCACAACCGGGACACGGGACTCTGGGGCCAACGTCCTGACTTTC	few	-	TRBV20-1	TRBJ2-6
CASSQPWQGEQFF	TGCGCCAGCAGCCAACCTTGGCAGGGGGAGCAGTTCTTC	-	-	TRBV4-1	TRBJ2-1
CASSPSGTGRTDTQYF	TGTGCCAGCAGCCCCTCCGGGACAGGGCGCACAGATACGCAGTATTTT	many	TRBD1	TRBV7-2	TRBJ2-3
CASSGSGGGNNEQFF	TGTGCCAGCAGCGGTAGCGGGGGGGGGAACAATGAGCAGTTCTTC	-	TRBD2	TRBV9	TRBJ2-1
CASSRTGGDTGELFF	TGTGCCAGCAGCAGGACAGGGGGAGACACCGGGGAGCTGTTTTTT	once	TRBD1	TRBV6-1	TRBJ2-2
CASSLDILHEQYF	TGTGCCAGCAGTTTAGACATTCTCCACGAGCAGTACTTC	many	-	TRBV28	TRBJ2-7
CSASIAGGRNEQFF	TGCAGTGCTTCTATAGCGGGGGGCAGGAATGAGCAGTTCTTC	-	TRBD2	TRBV20-1	TRBJ2-1
CASNRQGNTDTQYF	TGCGCCAGCAACCGACAGGGGAACACAGATACGCAGTATTTT	few	TRBD1	TRBV5-1	TRBJ2-3
CASSIGQVRKAEAFF	TGTGCCAGTAGTATAGGGCAGGTAAGGAAGGCTGAAGCTTTCTTT	many	-	TRBV19	TRBJ1-1
CASSLLGGGTDTQYF	TGTGCCAGCAGTCTCCTAGGAGGTGGCACAGATACGCAGTATTTT	few	-	TRBV6-1	TRBJ2-3
CASSFGGAEGNYGYTF	TGTGCCAGCAGCTTTGGTGGTGCGGAAGGAAACTATGGCTACACCTTC	many	-	TRBV7-2	TRBJ1-2
CASSLERGGYYGYTF	TGTGCCAGCAGTTTAGAAAGAGGCGGCTACTATGGCTACACCTTC	many	-	TRBV27	TRBJ1-2
CASSFTGGSLDGYTF	TGTGCCAGCAGCTTTACAGGGGGAAGTTTGGATGGCTACACCTTC	-	TRBD1	TRBV5-5	TRBJ1-2
CASRSLQGWDGEAFF	TGTGCCAGCAGATCGTTACAGGGGTGGGATGGTGAAGCTTTCTTT	many	TRBD1	TRBV12-3/TRBV12-4	TRBJ1-1
CSARVLPPGLAGRGTDTQYF	TGCAGTGCTAGAGTCCTGCCCCCAGGACTAGCGGGGAGGGGCACAGATACGCAGTATTTT	many	TRBD2	TRBV20-1	TRBJ2-3
CASSLEGQGSTEAFF	TGTGCCAGCAGCTTAGAGGGACAGGGGAGCACTGAAGCTTTCTTT	-	TRBD1	TRBV7-9	TRBJ1-1
CASSPTGSRGGYTF	TGTGCCAGCAGCCCGACAGGGTCCCGCGGTGGCTACACCTTC	many	TRBD1	TRBV12-3/TRBV12-4	TRBJ1-2
CASSLAGEVTGELFF	TGTGCCAGCAGCTTAGCGGGGGAGGTCACCGGGGAGCTGTTTTTT	many	-	TRBV7-8	TRBJ2-2
CASTPRGRGGINEQFF	TGTGCCAGCACCCCCCGGGGGCGGGGGGGAATAAATGAGCAGTTCTTC	many	TRBD2	TRBV7-2	TRBJ2-1
CASSQDRVGTSTIYF	TGTGCCAGCAGCCAAGATCGAGTAGGGACAAGCACCATATATTTT	many	-	TRBV14	TRBJ1-3
CASSPIGTGGNEQFF	TGTGCCAGCAGCCCTATAGGGACAGGGGGCAATGAGCAGTTCTTC	-	TRBD1	TRBV28	TRBJ2-1
CASSAQGVDSPLHF	TGTGCCAGCAGTGCACAGGGCGTCGATTCACCCCTCCACTTT	many	-	TRBV6-1	TRBJ1-6
CASSRGPRNEQFF	TGTGCCAGCTCGCGGGGGCCCCGCAATGAGCAGTTCTTC	many	-	TRBV6-1	TRBJ2-1
CASSLAPSGGSETQYF	TGCGCCAGCAGCTTGGCCCCTAGCGGGGGGTCAGAGACCCAGTACTTC	many	TRBD2	TRBV5-1	TRBJ2-5
CASSPTSFYEQYF	TGTGCCAGCAGCCCTACTAGCTTCTACGAGCAGTACTTC	many	-	TRBV7-2	TRBJ2-7
CASSLDRQGNTDTQYF	TGCGCCAGCAGCTTGGACCGACAGGGGAACACAGATACGCAGTATTTT	many	TRBD1	TRBV5-1	TRBJ2-3
CASSKEGNTEAFF	TGTGCCAGCTCAAAGGAGGGGAACACTGAAGCTTTCTTT	many	-	TRBV18	TRBJ1-1
CASSRLAGTYEQYF	TGTGCCAGTAGTAGACTAGCGGGGACGTACGAGCAGTACTTC	many	TRBD2	TRBV19	TRBJ2-7
CASKSGGARQNIQYF	TGTGCCAGCAAGAGCGGGGGGGCACGCCAGAACATTCAGTACTTC	many	TRBD2	TRBV27	TRBJ2-4
CASRTDGSFYGYTF	TGTGCCAGCAGGACGGACGGTTCATTCTATGGCTACACCTTT	-	-	TRBV2	TRBJ1-2
CSVRQSPTYEQYF	TGCAGCGTTAGACAGAGCCCCACCTACGAGCAGTACTTC	many	-	TRBV29-1	TRBJ2-7
CASTPPEGVAGNTIYF	TGTGCCAGCACCCCTCCGGAGGGGGTGGCTGGAAACACCATATATTTT	many	-	TRBV13	TRBJ1-3
CASSSGTGAATQYF	TGTGCCAGCAGCTCTGGGACAGGGGCAGCTACGCAGTATTTT	many	TRBD1	TRBV7-9	TRBJ2-3
CASSSQGTAYEQYF	TGTGCCAGCAGTTCACAGGGGACCGCCTACGAGCAGTACTTC	once	TRBD1	TRBV27	TRBJ2-7
CASKTRDVNTEAFF	TGCGCCAGCAAAACCAGGGACGTGAACACTGAAGCTTTCTTT	many	-	TRBV10-2	TRBJ1-1
CASSIDRADTLNTEAFF	TGTGCCAGTAGTATAGATCGGGCAGATACCCTGAACACTGAAGCTTTCTTT	-	-	TRBV19	TRBJ1-1
CASSPDRGAYTEAFF	TGTGCCAGCAGCCCCGACCGGGGGGCGTACACTGAAGCTTTCTTT	many	-	TRBV7-3	TRBJ1-1
CASSDRGRRTDTQYF	TGTGCCAGCAGCGATCGGGGGCGACGCACAGATACGCAGTATTTT	many	-	TRBV11-2	TRBJ2-3
CAISDLGANEKLFF	TGTGCCATCAGTGATCTCGGGGCGAATGAAAAACTGTTTTTT	many	-	TRBV10-3	TRBJ1-4
CASSLIAGGRGTF	TGTGCCAGCAGCTTAATCGCCGGGGGTAGGGGCACCTTC	many	-	TRBV7-3	TRBJ1-2
CASSLVRTEPYSNQPQHF	TGTGCCAGCAGCTTAGTAAGGACAGAGCCTTATAGCAATCAGCCCCAGCATTTT	many	-	TRBV7-2	TRBJ1-5
CASSFLVTGTAGNTIYF	TGTGCCAGCAGTTTCCTCGTAACAGGGACTGCTGGAAACACCATATATTTT	-	-	TRBV28	TRBJ1-3
CASSEEGHNTEAFF	TGTGCCAGCAGCGAGGAGGGACACAACACTGAAGCTTTCTTT	many	-	TRBV9	TRBJ1-1
CASSATGLSYEQYF	TGTGCCAGCAGCGCAACAGGGCTTTCCTACGAGCAGTACTTC	many	-	TRBV13	TRBJ2-7
CASSLALRQDTGELFF	TGCGCCAGCAGCCTAGCATTACGTCAGGACACCGGGGAGCTGTTTTTT	-	-	TRBV4-3	TRBJ2-2
CASSPFGGSNQPQHF	TGTGCCAGCAGCCCCTTCGGGGGGAGCAATCAGCCCCAGCATTTT	-	-	TRBV9	TRBJ1-5
CASSATGAEETQYF	TGTGCCAGCAGCGCGACAGGGGCGGAAGAGACCCAGTACTTC	many	TRBD1	TRBV2	TRBJ2-5
CASTRVNTEAFF	TGTGCCAGCACACGGGTGAACACTGAAGCTTTCTTT	-	-	TRBV6-2/TRBV6-3	TRBJ1-1
CASSLGGASYNEQFF	TGTGCCAGCAGCTTAGGGGGGGCCTCCTACAATGAGCAGTTCTTC	many	-	TRBV28	TRBJ2-1
CASSLGPLLVAGGNYGYTF	TGTGCCAGCAGTTTAGGCCCCTTGTTGGTGGCAGGGGGAAACTATGGCTACACCTTC	many	TRBD1	TRBV28	TRBJ1-2
CASSTQRGSSYEQYF	TGTGCCAGCAGCACCCAGCGGGGGAGCTCCTACGAGCAGTACTTC	once	TRBD2	TRBV7-2	TRBJ2-7